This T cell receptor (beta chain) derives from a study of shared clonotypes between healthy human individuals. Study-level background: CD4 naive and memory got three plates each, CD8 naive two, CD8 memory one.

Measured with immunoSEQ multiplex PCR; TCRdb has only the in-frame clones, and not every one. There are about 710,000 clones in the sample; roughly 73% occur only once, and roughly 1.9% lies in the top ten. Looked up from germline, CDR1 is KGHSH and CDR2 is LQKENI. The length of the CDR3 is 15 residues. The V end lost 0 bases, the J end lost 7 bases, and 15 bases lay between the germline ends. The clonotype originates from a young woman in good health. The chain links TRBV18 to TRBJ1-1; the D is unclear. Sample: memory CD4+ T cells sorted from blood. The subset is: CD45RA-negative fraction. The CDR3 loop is CASSPPVDITFEAFF. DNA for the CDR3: TGTGCCAGCTCACCACCGGTCGACATAACCTTTGAAGCTTTCTTT.